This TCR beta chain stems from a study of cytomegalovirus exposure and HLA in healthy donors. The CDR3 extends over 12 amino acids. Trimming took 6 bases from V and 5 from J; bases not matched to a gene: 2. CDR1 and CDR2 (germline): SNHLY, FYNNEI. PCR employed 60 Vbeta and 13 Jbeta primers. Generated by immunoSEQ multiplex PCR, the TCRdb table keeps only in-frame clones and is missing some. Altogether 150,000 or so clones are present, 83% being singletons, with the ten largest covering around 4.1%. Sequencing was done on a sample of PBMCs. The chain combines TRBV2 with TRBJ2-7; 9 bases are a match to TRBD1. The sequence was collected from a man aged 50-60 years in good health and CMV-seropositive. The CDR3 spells CASRDRGHEQYF. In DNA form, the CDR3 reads TGTGCCAGCAGGGACAGGGGCCACGAGCAGTACTTC.